This record looks at one T cell receptor beta chain sequence and its context. With 3 bases removed from V and 9 bases from J, the gap between germline ends came to 12 bases. The CDR3 runs 14 residues. CDR1 is KGHSH and CDR2 is LQKENI in the germline V gene. The data were taken from a study of blood T cell repertoires in COVID-19. Looking at the study overall: COVID-19 samples, acute and convalescent, were from the United States, Italy and Spain. Sources were T cells, B-cell-depleted T cells, or PBMCs; the material itself was cDNA or gDNA.

Original analysis: Estimation of nucleated cell counts was performed using reference gene primer amplification. Here immunoSEQ multiplex PCR was the method, and the copy in TCRdb shows in-frame clones only, minus some. V and J calls and clone size are as listed in that table; D and trimming were resolved from the DNA. The top ten hold 8.5% to 10% of the sample, which has roughly 63,000 clones, 70% to 80% seen once. The chain couples TRBV18 to TRBJ1-6, with D maybe TRBD1 (6 bases). Sequenced: peripheral blood. This clonotype was sampled from a human donor in a cohort sampled during active COVID-19. The CDR3 DNA reads TGTGCCAGCTCACCGGGCAGGGGAAGTTCACCCCTCCACTTT. Translated: CASSPGRGSSPLHF.